This T cell receptor beta chain emerged from a study of shared clonotypes between healthy human individuals. CDR1 is GTSNPN, CDR2 SVGIG, per germline (reference sequence). The J segment lost 1 base and the V segment lost 3 bases, leaving 3 bases of the junction unmatched. This CDR3 contains 14 residues. About this clone itself: Other DNA sequences in this sample translate to the same CDR3.

The data were produced by immunoSEQ multiplex PCR, yet TCRdb's version contains in-frame clones alone and is incomplete. Here the sample spans a few million clones, roughly nine tenths being singletons. Into CD45RA+ naive and CD45RA-negative memory subsets, the CD4+ cells were split. The chain combines TRBV30 with TRBJ1-5; 7 bases line up with TRBD1. This receptor was identified in a man younger than 35 in good health. Sequenced input: naive CD4+ T cells sorted from blood. The subset is: CD45RA+ positively selected. CDR3 sequence reads: CAWRLTGSNQPQHF. In DNA, the CDR3 is TGTGCCTGGAGACTGACAGGGAGCAATCAGCCCCAGCATTTT. The full variable domain, with the rest looked up from reference TRBV30 and TRBJ1-5, is SQTIHQWPATLVQPVGSPLSLECTVEGTSNPNLYWYRQAAGRGLQLLFYSVGIGQISSEVPQNLSASRPQDRQFILSSKKLLLSDSGFYLCAWRLTGSNQPQHFGDGTRLSIL.